The 24 T cell receptor beta chains given below trace back to one sample, sequenced in a study of PD-1 blockade in classical Hodgkin lymphoma. The assay was immunoSEQ multiplex PCR, and TCRdb's table has in-frame clones only and misses some. This sample has 20,000 to 25,000 clones, with 90% found just once. Time point indicated: newly diagnosed, previously untreated cHL patient sample. Magnetic negative selection was used to purify CD4+ T cells from PBMCs that had been thawed. The specimen sequenced was CD4+ T cells from blood. These receptors originate from a human donor with classical Hodgkin lymphoma.

J is TRBJ2-7 and V is TRBV4-1; 10 nucleotides match TRBD1. V lost 2 bases, J lost 4 bases, and 8 bases stayed unmatched. CDR3 length equals 16 residues. Per the germline V gene, CDR1 is MGHRA and CDR2 is YSYEKL. DNA for the CDR3: TGCGCCAGCAGCCAAAAACCGGGACAGGGGATATACGAGCAGTACTTC. It codes for CASSQKPGQGIYEQYF.

This clone was recorded a few times. The gene calls are TRBV30 and TRBJ1-6; unclear D gene. The V and J ends lost 0 bases and 6 bases respectively, with 9 bases between them. The CDR3 length is 14 residues. Germline CDR1 is GTSNPN and CDR2 is SVGIG (reference sequence). The CDR3 DNA is TGTGCCTGGAGTGTTTTGGGGTTTAATTCACCCCTCCACTTT. The encoded protein is CAWSVLGFNSPLHF. The entire variable domain, with the rest obtained from reference TRBV30 and TRBJ1-6, is as follows: SQTIHQWPATLVQPVGSPLSLECTVEGTSNPNLYWYRQAAGRGLQLLFYSVGIGQISSEVPQNLSASRPQDRQFILSSKKLLLSDSGFYLCAWSVLGFNSPLHFGNGTRLTVT.

The chain is built from TRBV11-3 and TRBJ2-2; D is unresolved. The CDR3 is made up of 13 amino acids. Germline V lookup: CDR1 SGHNT, CDR2 YENEEA. Deletions cut 6 bases from V and 1 base from J, with 6 bases between. The DNA for the CDR3 is TGTGCCAGCAGGGTTCAGAACACCGGGGAGCTGTTTTTT. Translation gives CASRVQNTGELFF.

The CDR3 loop is CASNKGGGTYEQYF. CDR3 nucleotide sequence: TGTGCCAGCAACAAAGGGGGCGGGACCTACGAGCAGTACTTC. This chain uses TRBV6-6 with TRBJ2-7; maybe TRBD1 (7 bases). The CDR3 covers 14 residues. Germline CDR1 MNHNY, CDR2 SVGAGI (reference sequence). Trimming cost V 7 bases and J 2 bases, with 15 bases left between them.

J is TRBJ2-1 and V is TRBV15; 7 positions agree with TRBD2. Germline CDR1 is LNHNV and CDR2 is YYDKDF (reference sequence). The CDR3 runs to 15 residues. V lost 5 bases to trimming and J lost 3 bases; unmatched junction nucleotides: 7. The CDR3: CATSGPGLYYNEQFF. As DNA, the CDR3 is TGTGCCACCAGCGGGCCGGGACTATACTACAATGAGCAGTTCTTC.

J is TRBJ2-7 and V is TRBV19; 9 nucleotides match TRBD1. After removal of 2 bases from V and 3 bases from J, the junction contained 2 bases not matched to a gene. The germline CDR1 and CDR2 sequences are LNHDA and SQIVND (reference sequence). This CDR3 is 14 amino acids long. The CDR3 DNA sequence: TGTGCCAGTAGTATAACAGGGGGCGGCTACGAGCAGTACTTC. Translation gives CASSITGGGYEQYF.

This clone was seen only once. The chain joins TRBV19 to TRBJ2-1, with 7 positions matching TRBD2. The germline V gene encodes CDR1 LNHDA and CDR2 SQIVND (reference sequence). The CDR3 sequence is 13 residues long. V gave up 6 bases and J gave up 9 bases; unmatched junction bases: 8. The CDR3 nucleotides read TGTGCCAGTAGGACTACCCCGGGGGGTGAGCAGTTCTTC. Its translation is CASRTTPGGEQFF.

This chain uses TRBV25-1 with TRBJ2-5; D may be TRBD1 or TRBD2 (5 bases each). Germline V lookup: CDR1 MGHDK, CDR2 SYGVNS. This CDR3 is built from 16 residues. With 5 bases removed from V and 0 bases from J, the gap between germline ends came to 16 bases. In nucleotides, the CDR3 is TGTGCCAGCAGTCCCTCCGGGACCACGTACCAAGAGACCCAGTACTTC. Its translation is CASSPSGTTYQETQYF.

The chain joins TRBV30 to TRBJ1-4; D unclear. CDR3 size: 14 residues. Trimming cost V 0 bases and J 5 bases, with 10 bases left between them. Per the germline V gene, CDR1 is GTSNPN and CDR2 is SVGIG (reference sequence). The CDR3 nucleotides read TGTGCCTGGAGTGTACGCTCCTTAAATGAAAAACTGTTTTTT. Encoded protein: CAWSVRSLNEKLFF.

The chain has TRBV29-1 and TRBJ1-1, with a tentative D call TRBD1 (5 bases). This CDR3 has 13 amino acids. Germline loops: CDR1 SQVTM, CDR2 ANQGSEA. The V and J ends lost 7 bases and 3 bases respectively, with 15 bases between them. The CDR3 nucleotides read TGCAGCGCCAAACAGGTGCCGGACACTGAAGCTTTCTTT. Residues: CSAKQVPDTEAFF.

The chain has TRBV7-9 and TRBJ1-4; D uncertain. The CDR3 spans 17 residues. Germline V gene sequence: CDR1 SEHNR, CDR2 FQNEAQ (reference sequence). V dropped 5 bases and J dropped 0 bases, with 16 bases sitting between them. The CDR3 DNA sequence: TGTGCCAGCAGCACCATGGGTTCGGGAGCAACTAATGAAAAACTGTTTTTT. Translated: CASSTMGSGATNEKLFF. Full variable domain (remainder filled in from reference TRBV7-9 and TRBJ1-4): DTGVSQNPRHKITKRGQNVTFRCDPISEHNRLYWYRQTLGQGPEFLTYFQNEAQLEKSRLLSDRFSAERPKGSFSTLEIQRTEQGDSAMYLCASSTMGSGATNEKLFFGSGTQLSVL.

The chain uses TRBV12-5 and TRBJ1-1; D is undetermined. The CDR3 consists of 14 residues. Germline values: CDR1 LGHNT, CDR2 FRNRAP. Trimming took 7 bases from V and 3 from J, leaving 15 bases between them. This chain's CDR3 is CASAANLGYTEAFF. In DNA, the CDR3 is TGTGCTAGTGCCGCCAACTTGGGTTACACTGAAGCTTTCTTT.

This chain connects TRBV5-3 to TRBJ1-6; D may be TRBD1 (6 bases). TRBV5-3 is marked as an open reading frame, function uncertain. V lost 8 bases and J lost 9, with 21 bases in between. The CDR3 extends over 15 amino acids. For the CDR3, the DNA is TGTGCCAGCAGCATCCCGGGGGCGGAGAGTTCACCCCTCCACTTT. This sequence encodes CASSIPGAESSPLHF.

The chain has TRBV7-9 and TRBJ1-5, with D hard to call. The CDR3 length is 13 residues. CDR1 and CDR2 (germline): SEHNR, FQNEAQ (reference sequence). Trimming removed 1 base at V and 6 bases at J, with 7 bases between. The CDR3 spells CASSLEGAQPQHF. The CDR3 DNA reads TGTGCCAGCAGCTTAGAAGGCGCTCAGCCCCAGCATTTT. Full variable domain (missing parts from reference TRBV7-9 and TRBJ1-5): DTGVSQNPRHKITKRGQNVTFRCDPISEHNRLYWYRQTLGQGPEFLTYFQNEAQLEKSRLLSDRFSAERPKGSFSTLEIQRTEQGDSAMYLCASSLEGAQPQHFGDGTRLSIL.

The gene calls are TRBV18 and TRBJ2-2; 8 bases align to TRBD2. Germline V gives CDR1 KGHSH, CDR2 LQKENI. V trimming: 1 base; J trimming: 7 bases; junction bases outside the gene matches: 5. The CDR3 has 15 amino acids. The CDR3 sequence: CASSPQRGTYGELFF. The CDR3 DNA follows: TGTGCCAGCTCACCACAGCGGGGGACGTACGGGGAGCTGTTTTTT. The complete variable domain, with remaining parts taken from reference TRBV18 and TRBJ2-2, reads NAGVMQNPRHLVRRRGQEARLRCSPMKGHSHVYWYRQLPEEGLKFMVYLQKENIIDESGMPKERFSAEFPKEGPSILRIQQVVRGDSAAYFCASSPQRGTYGELFFGEGSRLTVL.

This chain connects TRBV10-3 to TRBJ2-3; 9 nucleotides agree with TRBD2. The CDR3 length is 17 residues. Germline-derived CDR1 and CDR2 are ENHRY and SYGVKD. J gave up 7 bases and V 3 bases, and 14 bases lay outside the gene matches. The CDR3 DNA sequence: TGTGCCATCAGTGAAATGGCTAGCGGGGTGGGAGGAAATACGCAGTATTTT. Translated: CAISEMASGVGGNTQYF.

The J gene is TRBJ1-1, the V gene TRBV6-1, with D perhaps TRBD1 (6 bases). With 2 bases removed from V and 9 bases from J, the gap between germline ends came to 13 bases. This CDR3 has 13 amino acids. CDR1 is MNHNS, CDR2 SASEGT, per germline. CDR3 region: CASSEFRTDQAFF. The DNA for the CDR3 is TGTGCCAGCAGTGAATTCCGGACAGATCAAGCTTTCTTT.

V gene TRBV18 combines with J gene TRBJ1-2; no firm D call. Germline loops: CDR1 KGHSH, CDR2 LQKENI. The length of the CDR3 is 16 residues. Between the trimmed V and J ends, which lost 2 bases and 4 bases, there was a span of 17 bases. CDR3 in DNA: TGTGCCAGCTCACCAGACCTTAGCCAGGCCCTCTATGGCTACACCTTC. Translated, it gives CASSPDLSQALYGYTF.

The V call is TRBV2, the J call TRBJ1-2; D not certain. Germline V gives CDR1 SNHLY, CDR2 FYNNEI. This CDR3 contains 14 residues. Deletions cut 2 bases from V and 8 bases from J, with 15 bases between. The CDR3, as DNA: TGTGCCAGCAGTGAACCGCTACCTCCCCTGGGCTACACCTTC. This translates into CASSEPLPPLGYTF.

This chain joins TRBV19 and TRBJ2-3; 12 nucleotides agree with TRBD2. The CDR3 is 16 residues long. V lost 7 bases and J lost 7; bases outside the gene matches: 12. Germline CDR1 is LNHDA and CDR2 is SQIVND (reference sequence). CDR3 sequence (DNA): TGTGCCAGTAAGACCCTAGCGGGAGGGAGGTCGAATACGCAGTATTTT. Translation: CASKTLAGGRSNTQYF.

The chain combines TRBV7-9 with TRBJ2-7; D remains ambiguous. Germline CDR1 reads SEHNR; CDR2 reads FQNEAQ (reference sequence). This CDR3 is 17 amino acids long. V was clipped by 1 base and J by 2 bases, with 18 bases between them. This chain's CDR3 is CASSLGGRNSVPYEQYF. DNA for the CDR3: TGTGCCAGCAGCTTAGGAGGTCGGAATAGTGTTCCCTACGAGCAGTACTTC.

This rearrangement joins TRBV6-1 to TRBJ2-5; TRBD1 matches at 8 bases. J gave up 5 bases and V 8 bases, and 10 bases lay outside the gene matches. The germline V gene has CDR1 MNHNS and CDR2 SASEGT. The CDR3 runs 14 residues. CDR3 nucleotide sequence: TGTGCCAGCCGAAGGACAGGGTTTTATGAGACCCAGTACTTC. Translating gives CASRRTGFYETQYF.

V usage is TRBV7-6 and J usage is TRBJ1-2; 8 bases are shared with TRBD1. Unmatched junction bases numbered 5, after V lost 5 bases and J lost 0 bases. The CDR3 runs 15 residues. CDR1 and CDR2 from the germline V gene are SGHVS and FNYEAQ. The CDR3 sequence: CASSPTGGANYGYTF. Written as DNA, the CDR3 is TGTGCCAGCAGCCCAACAGGGGGAGCTAACTATGGCTACACCTTC. Variable domain in full (rest from reference TRBV7-6 and TRBJ1-2): GAGVSQSPRYKVTKRGQDVALRCDPISGHVSLYWYRQALGQGPEFLTYFNYEAQQDKSGLPNDRFSAERPEGSISTLTIQRTEQRDSAMYRCASSPTGGANYGYTFGSGTRLTVV.

The chain couples TRBV7-2 to TRBJ2-5; D might be TRBD2 (6 bases). The CDR3 sequence is 13 residues long. Germline values: CDR1 SGHTA, CDR2 FQGNSA. Trimming stripped 0 bases from V and 4 bases from J, with 6 bases between. The chain's CDR3 is CASSLAGGETQYF. The CDR3 DNA follows: TGTGCCAGCAGCTTAGCGGGGGGAGAGACCCAGTACTTC. The full variable domain, in which reference TRBV7-2 and TRBJ2-5 provide the parts outside the CDR3, is GAGVSQSPSNKVTEKGKDVELRCDPISGHTALYWYRQSLGQGLEFLIYFQGNSAPDKSGLPSDRFSAERTGGSVSTLTIQRTQQEDSAVYLCASSLAGGETQYFGPGTRLLVL.